Presented here are 24 T cell receptor beta chains from one specimen sequenced in a study of CD8+ T cells in alopecia areata. Reverse transcription of extracted RNA yielded cDNA, which provided the sequencing template. Assay used: immunoSEQ multiplex PCR; TCRdb lists only in-frame clones, some missing. The sample contains more than 90,000 clones, 35% to 45% of which appear only once. Sequences were obtained from CD4+ T cells sorted from blood. The receptors come from a human donor with alopecia areata.

This clone has just a few counts. This chain links TRBV6-5 with TRBJ2-4, with 11 nucleotides matching TRBD1. Germline lookup yields CDR1 MNHEY and CDR2 SVGAGI. V lost 6 bases and J lost 9; bases outside the gene matches: 10. This CDR3 contains 15 residues. DNA of the CDR3: TGTGCCAGCAGGCGGACAGGGGGCCAAGAGGTCATTCAGTACTTC. It translates to CASRRTGGQEVIQYF.

The chain uses TRBV20-1 and TRBJ2-7, with TRBD1 identical over 10 bases. The germline CDR1 and CDR2 sequences are DFQATT and SNEGSKA (reference sequence). V lost 8 bases and J lost 5; bases outside the gene matches: 3. The CDR3 extends over 11 amino acids. As DNA, the CDR3 is TGCAGTCCGGGACAGGGGAACGAGCAGTACTTC. Translated: CSPGQGNEQYF.

The V call is TRBV21-1, the J call TRBJ2-7. TRBV21-1 is deemed a pseudogene. This CDR3 is built from 11 residues. The CDR3: CASSGVEEQYF. In DNA form, the CDR3 reads TGTGCCAGCAGTGGGGTCGAGGAGCAGTACTTC.

The chain links TRBV4-3 to TRBJ2-3; D unresolved. Deletions cut 1 base from V and 4 bases from J, with 12 bases between. This CDR3 is built from 15 residues. The germline V gene has CDR1 LGHNA and CDR2 YSLEER. For the CDR3, the DNA is TGCGCCAGCAGCCAAGTTCGGCTAGAGGCAGATACGCAGTATTTT. It translates to CASSQVRLEADTQYF.

The chain combines TRBV28 with TRBJ2-4, with D perhaps matching TRBD1 or TRBD2 (6 bases each). The CDR3 has 15 residues. In germline, CDR1 is MDHEN, CDR2 SYDVKM. Trimming removed 3 bases at V and 7 bases at J, with 16 bases between. The CDR3 DNA reads as TGTGCCAGCAGTTTGCCCGGGGGCGGGACGAACATTCAGTACTTC. The encoded protein is CASSLPGGGTNIQYF.

This clone was detected a few times. The chain employs TRBV30 and TRBJ1-5; D gene unclear. There are 13 residues in the CDR3. From germline, CDR1 is GTSNPN and CDR2 SVGIG (reference sequence). V lost 2 bases, J lost 0 bases, and 5 bases lay in between. Here the CDR3 reads CAWSQHSNQPQHF. CDR3 in DNA: TGTGCCTGGAGTCAGCATAGCAATCAGCCCCAGCATTTT.

The chain has TRBV7-2 and TRBJ2-7; D is unresolved. The CDR3 totals 14 residues. Germline V gene data show CDR1 as SGHTA and CDR2 as FQGNSA. The V end lost 1 base, the J end lost 3 bases, and 10 bases lay between the germline ends. CDR3 DNA: TGTGCCAGCAGCTTAGTCAGGACCGGCTACGAGCAGTACTTC. It specifies CASSLVRTGYEQYF.

This clone came up a few times. The chain carries TRBV18 and TRBJ1-1; D call uncertain. The CDR3 runs 14 residues. The germline gives CDR1 KGHSH, CDR2 LQKENI. Trimming cost V 4 bases and J 3 bases, with 12 bases left between them. The CDR3 protein is CASSRSTGYTEAFF. DNA of the CDR3: TGTGCCAGCTCACGCTCCACGGGATACACTGAAGCTTTCTTT.

CDR3 loop: CSGHSRETQYF. The CDR3 nucleotides are TGCAGTGGTCACAGTCGAGAGACCCAGTACTTC. The chain couples TRBV20-1 to TRBJ2-5, with D unresolved. The CDR3 runs 11 residues. V lost 7 bases and J 4 bases, leaving 10 bases between the germline ends. Germline V gene lookup returns CDR1 DFQATT and CDR2 SNEGSKA (reference sequence).

V is TRBV5-1 and J is TRBJ2-1; D is possibly TRBD1 (5 bases). Trimming stripped 2 bases from V and 0 bases from J, with 9 bases between. The CDR3 contains 15 residues. Germline V gene sequence: CDR1 SGHRS, CDR2 YFSETQ. CDR3 in DNA: TGCGCCAGCAGCTTCACAGGTTCCTCCTACAATGAGCAGTTCTTC. Protein: CASSFTGSSYNEQFF.

The rearrangement links TRBV29-1 to TRBJ2-7; D is possibly TRBD2 (6 bases). This CDR3 is built from 15 residues. From germline, CDR1 is SQVTM and CDR2 ANQGSEA. The V gene lost 3 bases and the J gene lost 3 bases, with 18 bases spanning the gap. The CDR3 coding sequence is TGCAGCGTTGACGGTCGGGGGTCTCTGGGCTACGAGCAGTACTTC. As protein: CSVDGRGSLGYEQYF.

CDR3 amino acids: CASSRTSGEYNEQFF. The CDR3 DNA is TGTGCCAGCAGCCGGACTAGCGGGGAGTACAATGAGCAGTTCTTC. The gene calls are TRBV6-6 and TRBJ2-1; 12 nucleotides match TRBD2. With 6 bases clipped from V and 4 bases from J, the junction kept 4 bases outside the gene matches. Germline CDR1 and CDR2: MNHNY and SVGAGI (reference sequence). The CDR3 length is 15 residues.

This clone was observed a few times. This chain joins TRBV7-2 and TRBJ2-5; 8 bases agree with TRBD2. This CDR3 spans 15 amino acids. V lost 2 bases to trimming and J lost 5 bases; unmatched junction nucleotides: 7. Germline CDR1 reads SGHTA; CDR2 reads FQGNSA. This chain's CDR3 is CASSLSGGGGETQYF. The CDR3 DNA sequence: TGTGCCAGCAGCTTAAGCGGGGGTGGCGGGGAGACCCAGTACTTC. The variable domain in full, completed from reference TRBV7-2 and TRBJ2-5, reads GAGVSQSPSNKVTEKGKDVELRCDPISGHTALYWYRQSLGQGLEFLIYFQGNSAPDKSGLPSDRFSAERTGGSVSTLTIQRTQQEDSAVYLCASSLSGGGGETQYFGPGTRLLVL.

The gene calls are TRBV7-2 and TRBJ1-1; possible D gene TRBD1, 5 bases. Trimming left V 3 bases short and J 6 bases short, with 14 bases between. The germline V gene encodes CDR1 SGHTA and CDR2 FQGNSA. This CDR3 has 14 residues. CDR3 residues: CASSFTGLVAEAFF. The CDR3 coding sequence is TGTGCCAGCAGCTTTACAGGCCTCGTGGCTGAAGCTTTCTTT.

The chain is built from TRBV27 and TRBJ2-5, with D unresolved. CDR1 is MNHEY, CDR2 SMNVEV, per germline (reference sequence). The germline V and J ends were trimmed by 4 bases and 7 bases, with 10 bases remaining between them. The CDR3 length is 12 residues. The CDR3 nucleotides read TGTGCCAGCAGTTCGGACCGGGTGACCCAGTACTTC. Residues: CASSSDRVTQYF.

The chain combines TRBV4-3 with TRBJ1-5; D not resolved. Germline V gene sequence: CDR1 LGHNA, CDR2 YSLEER. The CDR3 runs 15 residues. The V end lost 0 bases, the J end lost 5 bases, and 11 bases lay between the germline ends. The CDR3, as DNA: TGCGCCAGCAGCCAAGACGATAATGGGTATCAGCCCCAGCATTTT. Encoded protein: CASSQDDNGYQPQHF.

The CDR3 spells CSVDRLAPTTDTQYF. CDR3 coding DNA: TGCAGCGTTGACCGGCTAGCCCCTACCACAGATACGCAGTATTTT. The chain joins TRBV29-1 to TRBJ2-3; a possible D gene is TRBD2 (5 bases). From germline, CDR1 is SQVTM and CDR2 ANQGSEA. The ends were cut back, 3 bases at V and 2 bases at J, with 15 bases in the middle. The CDR3 length is 15 residues.

This clone was counted only a few times. DNA for the CDR3: TGCAGCGTTGGCCTCAGGGGGCGCCCCATTTATGAGCAGTTCTTC. Its protein is CSVGLRGRPIYEQFF. The chain joins TRBV29-1 to TRBJ2-1; 8 positions agree with TRBD1. Germline CDR1 is SQVTM and CDR2 is ANQGSEA. After removal of 4 bases from V and 8 bases from J, the junction contained 13 bases not matched to a gene. The length of the CDR3 is 15 residues.

This clone was observed a few times. This rearrangement joins TRBV4-1 to TRBJ2-2; a possible D gene is TRBD1 (5 bases). Germline V gene lookup returns CDR1 MGHRA and CDR2 YSYEKL. V was clipped by 0 bases and J by 6 bases, with 11 bases between them. This CDR3 has 15 amino acids. The CDR3 is CASSQDQTRAGELFF. In DNA, the CDR3 is TGCGCCAGCAGCCAAGATCAGACCAGGGCCGGGGAGCTGTTTTTT.

This chain links TRBV2 with TRBJ2-7, with TRBD1 matching over 10 bases. The CDR3 contains 15 residues. Unmatched junction bases numbered 2, after V lost 1 base and J lost 2 bases. The germline gives CDR1 SNHLY, CDR2 FYNNEI. The chain's CDR3 is CASSEGTGGAYEQYF. The CDR3 nucleotides are TGTGCCAGCAGTGAAGGGACAGGGGGGGCCTACGAGCAGTACTTC.

This clone occurred a few times. The V gene is TRBV29-1, the J gene TRBJ2-5; D is undetermined. The last part of the DNA fits TRBJ2-7 better; the J call may be wrong. Germline loops: CDR1 SQVTM, CDR2 ANQGSEA. There are 10 residues in the CDR3. The CDR3 DNA reads TGCAGCGTCTCCTTGGGCGAGCAGTACTTC. Its translation is CSVSLGEQYF.

V usage is TRBV5-1 and J usage is TRBJ1-1; D unresolved. V was cut by 3 bases and J by 1 base, with 13 bases left in between. Germline CDR1 is SGHRS and CDR2 is YFSETQ. The CDR3 length is 15 residues. In nucleotides, the CDR3 is TGCGCCAGCAGCTCCCAATCTCCCGAGAACACTGAAGCTTTCTTT. Protein: CASSSQSPENTEAFF.

The V call is TRBV4-2, the J call TRBJ2-2; tentatively, D is TRBD1 (6 bases). Germline V lookup: CDR1 LGHNA, CDR2 YNFKEQ. Trimming stripped 0 bases from V and 2 bases from J, with 13 bases between. The CDR3 covers 17 residues. The CDR3 reads CASSQEPGVTNTGELFF. The CDR3 DNA sequence: TGTGCCAGCAGCCAAGAGCCAGGGGTCACTAACACCGGGGAGCTGTTTTTT.

The rearrangement joins TRBV5-1 to TRBJ2-1; D gene unclear. Germline CDR1 reads SGHRS; CDR2 reads YFSETQ. Trimming removed 6 bases at V and 0 bases at J, with 10 bases between. The CDR3 totals 14 residues. CDR3 DNA sequence: TGCGCCAGCACCCCACGCGGCTCCTACAATGAGCAGTTCTTC. This codes for CASTPRGSYNEQFF.